This T cell receptor (beta chain) was retrieved from a study of blood T cell repertoires in COVID-19. Turning to the study itself: PBMCs, B-cell-depleted T cells, or T cells provided the cDNA or gDNA that made up the material.

The study recruited people aged roughly 18 to 95 years across more than 20 US areas. Cohorts were determined from participant-reported clinical history. The germline V gene has CDR1 MNHEY and CDR2 SMNVEV (reference sequence). V gave up 4 bases and J gave up 7 bases; unmatched junction bases: 14. The CDR3 is 17 residues long. Per the original methods: Amplification from reference gene primers served as the basis for estimated nucleated cell counts. The assay was immunoSEQ multiplex PCR, and TCRdb's table has in-frame clones only and misses some. V, J and clone size were drawn from that table, and D and trimming were deduced from the DNA. The profile shows hundreds of thousands of clones, about 90% of them singletons. This clone has just one count.

The chain couples TRBV27 to TRBJ2-1; 9 bases are shared with TRBD2. This receptor was taken from a woman in her 30s who had recovered from COVID-19. Sequenced material: PBMCs or T cells enriched from blood (not recorded which). The CDR3 sequence: CASSSPSFAGGRNEQFF. CDR3 in DNA: TGTGCCAGCAGTTCCCCCTCCTTCGCGGGGGGGCGAAATGAGCAGTTCTTC.